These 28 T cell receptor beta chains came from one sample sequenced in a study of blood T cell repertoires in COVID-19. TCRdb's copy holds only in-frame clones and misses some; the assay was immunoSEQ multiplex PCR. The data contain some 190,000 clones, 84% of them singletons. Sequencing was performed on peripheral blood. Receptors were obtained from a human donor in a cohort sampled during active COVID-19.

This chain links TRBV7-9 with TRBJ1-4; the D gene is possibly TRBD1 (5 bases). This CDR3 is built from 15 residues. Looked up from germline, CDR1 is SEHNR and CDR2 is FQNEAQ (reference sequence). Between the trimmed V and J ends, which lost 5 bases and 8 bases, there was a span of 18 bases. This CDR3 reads CASSTLTGHGEKLFF. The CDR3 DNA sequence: TGTGCCAGCAGCACACTAACAGGTCACGGAGAAAAACTGTTTTTT.

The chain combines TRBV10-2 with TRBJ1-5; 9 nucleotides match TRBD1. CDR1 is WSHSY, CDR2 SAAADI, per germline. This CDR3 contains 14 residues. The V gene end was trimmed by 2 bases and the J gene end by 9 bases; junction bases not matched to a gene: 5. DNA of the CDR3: TGCGCCAGCAGTGAGGACAGGGGGTCTTGGCCCCAGCATTTT. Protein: CASSEDRGSWPQHF.

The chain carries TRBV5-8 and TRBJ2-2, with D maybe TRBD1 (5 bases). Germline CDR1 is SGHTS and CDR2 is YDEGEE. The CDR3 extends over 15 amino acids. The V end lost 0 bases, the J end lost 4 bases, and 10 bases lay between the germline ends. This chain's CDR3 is CASSLGQQPTGELFF. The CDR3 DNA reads TGTGCCAGCAGCTTGGGACAGCAACCCACCGGGGAGCTGTTTTTT.

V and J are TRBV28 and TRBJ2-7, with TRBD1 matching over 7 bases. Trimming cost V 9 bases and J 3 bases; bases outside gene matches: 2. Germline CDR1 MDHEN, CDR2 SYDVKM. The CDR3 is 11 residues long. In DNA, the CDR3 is TGTGCCAGTGGGGACAGCTACGAGCAGTACTTC. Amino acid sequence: CASGDSYEQYF. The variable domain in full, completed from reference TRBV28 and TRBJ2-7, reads DVKVTQSSRYLVKRTGEKVFLECVQDMDHENMFWYRQDPGLGLRLIYFSYDVKMKEKGDIPEGYSVSREKKERFSLILESASTNQTSMYLCASGDSYEQYFGPGTRLTVT.

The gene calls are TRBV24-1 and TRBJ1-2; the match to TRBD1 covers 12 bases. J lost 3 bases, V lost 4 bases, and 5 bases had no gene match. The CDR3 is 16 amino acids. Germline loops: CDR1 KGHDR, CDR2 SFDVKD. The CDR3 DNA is TGTGCCACCAGTGAGGGGACAGGGGGCCGAGACTATGGCTACACCTTC. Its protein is CATSEGTGGRDYGYTF.

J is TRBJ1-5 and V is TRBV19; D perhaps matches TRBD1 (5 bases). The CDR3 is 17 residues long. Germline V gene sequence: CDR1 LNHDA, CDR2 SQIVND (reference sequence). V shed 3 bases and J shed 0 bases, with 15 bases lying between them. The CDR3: CASSIISRGYSNQPQHF. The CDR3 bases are TGTGCCAGTAGTATCATCTCTAGGGGATATAGCAATCAGCCCCAGCATTTT.

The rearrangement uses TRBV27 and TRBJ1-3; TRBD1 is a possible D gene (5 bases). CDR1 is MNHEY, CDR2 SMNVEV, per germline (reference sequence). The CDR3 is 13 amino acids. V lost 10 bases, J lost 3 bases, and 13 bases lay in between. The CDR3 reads CAISWGVGNTIYF. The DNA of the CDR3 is TGTGCCATCAGCTGGGGGGTTGGAAACACCATATATTTT.

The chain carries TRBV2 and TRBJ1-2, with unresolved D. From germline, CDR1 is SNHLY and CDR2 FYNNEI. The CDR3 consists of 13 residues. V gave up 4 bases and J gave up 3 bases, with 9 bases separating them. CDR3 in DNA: TGTGCCAGCAGTGTGTCCCGAGACTATGGCTACACCTTC. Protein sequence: CASSVSRDYGYTF.

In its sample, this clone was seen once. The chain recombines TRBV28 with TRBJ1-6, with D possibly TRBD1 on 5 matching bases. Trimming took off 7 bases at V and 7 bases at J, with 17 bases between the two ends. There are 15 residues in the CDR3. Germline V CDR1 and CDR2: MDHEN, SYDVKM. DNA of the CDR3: TGTGCCAGCACCCTCCTGCAGGGTGCAAATTCACCCCTCCACTTT. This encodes CASTLLQGANSPLHF. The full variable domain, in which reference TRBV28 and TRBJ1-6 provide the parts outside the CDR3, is DVKVTQSSRYLVKRTGEKVFLECVQDMDHENMFWYRQDPGLGLRLIYFSYDVKMKEKGDIPEGYSVSREKKERFSLILESASTNQTSMYLCASTLLQGANSPLHFGNGTRLTVT.

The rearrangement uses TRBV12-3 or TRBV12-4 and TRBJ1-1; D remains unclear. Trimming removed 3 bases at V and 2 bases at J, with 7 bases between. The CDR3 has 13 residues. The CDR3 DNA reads TGTGCCAGCAGTTTTACGAGAAACACTGAAGCTTTCTTT. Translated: CASSFTRNTEAFF.

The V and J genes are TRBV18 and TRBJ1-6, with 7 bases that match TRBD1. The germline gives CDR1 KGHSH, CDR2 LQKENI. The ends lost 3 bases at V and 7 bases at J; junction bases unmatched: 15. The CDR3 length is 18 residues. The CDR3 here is CASSPKQGWSRGNSPLHF. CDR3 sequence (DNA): TGTGCCAGCTCACCCAAACAGGGGTGGAGTAGGGGAAATTCACCCCTCCACTTT. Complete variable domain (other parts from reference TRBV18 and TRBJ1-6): NAGVMQNPRHLVRRRGQEARLRCSPMKGHSHVYWYRQLPEEGLKFMVYLQKENIIDESGMPKERFSAEFPKEGPSILRIQQVVRGDSAAYFCASSPKQGWSRGNSPLHFGNGTRLTVT.

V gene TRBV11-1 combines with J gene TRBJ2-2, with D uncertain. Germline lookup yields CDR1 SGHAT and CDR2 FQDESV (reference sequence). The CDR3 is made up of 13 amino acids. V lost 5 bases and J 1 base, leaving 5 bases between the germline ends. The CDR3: CASSRQNTGELFF. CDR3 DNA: TGTGCCAGCAGCCGACAGAACACCGGGGAGCTGTTTTTT.

The CDR3, as DNA: TGTGCCAGCAGCCTCTTATCGGGACAGAGTGAAAAACTGTTTTTT. Its translation: CASSLLSGQSEKLFF. The chain recombines TRBV3-1 (or the pseudogene TRBV3-2) with TRBJ1-4; 7 bases agree with TRBD1. CDR3 length: 15 residues. J was trimmed by 7 bases and V by 4 bases; bases with no gene match: 9. Per germline, CDR1 LGHDT and CDR2 YNNKEL (reference sequence).

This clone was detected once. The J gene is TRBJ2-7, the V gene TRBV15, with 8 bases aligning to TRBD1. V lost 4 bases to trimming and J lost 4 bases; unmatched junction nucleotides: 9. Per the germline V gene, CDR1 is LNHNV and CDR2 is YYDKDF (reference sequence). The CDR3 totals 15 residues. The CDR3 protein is CATSKGQGSQYEQYF. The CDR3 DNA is TGTGCCACCAGCAAAGGACAGGGCTCGCAATACGAGCAGTACTTC.

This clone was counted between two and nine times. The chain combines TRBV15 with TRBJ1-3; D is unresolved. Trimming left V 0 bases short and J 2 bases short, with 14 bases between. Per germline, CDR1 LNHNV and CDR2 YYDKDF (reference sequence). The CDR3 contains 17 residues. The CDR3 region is CATSRDSQYTTGNTIYF. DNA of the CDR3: TGTGCCACCAGCAGAGACTCTCAGTACACCACTGGAAACACCATATATTTT.

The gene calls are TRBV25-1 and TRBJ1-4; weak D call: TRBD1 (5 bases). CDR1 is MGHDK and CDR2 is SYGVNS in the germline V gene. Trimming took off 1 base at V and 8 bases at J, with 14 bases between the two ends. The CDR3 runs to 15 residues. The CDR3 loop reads CASSESGGVWEKLFF. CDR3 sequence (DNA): TGTGCCAGCAGTGAATCGGGAGGGGTTTGGGAAAAACTGTTTTTT. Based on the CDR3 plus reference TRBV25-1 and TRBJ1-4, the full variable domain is EADIYQTPRYLVIGTGKKITLECSQTMGHDKMYWYQQDPGMELHLIHYSYGVNSTEKGDLSSESTVSRIRTEHFPLTLESARPSHTSQYLCASSESGGVWEKLFFGSGTQLSVL.

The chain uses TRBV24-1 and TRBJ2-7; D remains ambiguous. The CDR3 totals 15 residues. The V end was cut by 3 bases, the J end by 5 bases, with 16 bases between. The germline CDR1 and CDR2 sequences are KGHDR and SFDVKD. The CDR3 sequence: CATSDPLRSLDEQYV. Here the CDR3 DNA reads TGTGCCACCAGTGATCCACTCCGCTCGTTGGACGAGCAGTACGTC.

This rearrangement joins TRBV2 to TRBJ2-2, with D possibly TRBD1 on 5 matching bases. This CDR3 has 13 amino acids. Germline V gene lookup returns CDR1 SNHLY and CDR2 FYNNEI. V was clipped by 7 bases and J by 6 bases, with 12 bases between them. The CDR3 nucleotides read TGTGCCAGCACCCAGGAAGGGGCCGGGGAGCTGTTTTTT. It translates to CASTQEGAGELFF. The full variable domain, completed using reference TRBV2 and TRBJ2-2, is EPEVTQTPSHQVTQMGQEVILRCVPISNHLYFYWYRQILGQKVEFLVSFYNNEISEKSEIFDDQFSVERPDGSNFTLKIRSTKLEDSAMYFCASTQEGAGELFFGEGSRLTVL.

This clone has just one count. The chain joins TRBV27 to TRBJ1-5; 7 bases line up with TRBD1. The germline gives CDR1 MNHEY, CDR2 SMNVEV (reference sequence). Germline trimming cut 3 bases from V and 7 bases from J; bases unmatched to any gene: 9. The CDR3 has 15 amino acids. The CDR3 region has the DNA TGTGCCAGCAGTTTGGGGCAGGGGGTTTTGCAGCCCCAGCATTTT. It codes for CASSLGQGVLQPQHF.

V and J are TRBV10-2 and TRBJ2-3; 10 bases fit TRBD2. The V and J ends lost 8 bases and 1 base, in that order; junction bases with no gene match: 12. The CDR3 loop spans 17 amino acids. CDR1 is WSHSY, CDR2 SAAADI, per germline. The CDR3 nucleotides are TGCGCCAGCTGGGGAGCGGGGGGGCAGGCCCGCACAGATACGCAGTATTTT. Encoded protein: CASWGAGGQARTDTQYF.

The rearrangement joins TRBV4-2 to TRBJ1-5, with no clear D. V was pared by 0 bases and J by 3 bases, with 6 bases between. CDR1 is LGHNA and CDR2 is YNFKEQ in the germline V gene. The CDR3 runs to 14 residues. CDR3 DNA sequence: TGTGCCAGCAGCCAAGATTCTTACAATCAGCCCCAGCATTTT. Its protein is CASSQDSYNQPQHF.

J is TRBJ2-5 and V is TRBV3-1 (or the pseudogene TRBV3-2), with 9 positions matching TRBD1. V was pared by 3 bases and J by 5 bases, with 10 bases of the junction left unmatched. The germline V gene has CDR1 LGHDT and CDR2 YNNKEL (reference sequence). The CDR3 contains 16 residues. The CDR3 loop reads CASSQMTGGITETQYF. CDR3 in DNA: TGTGCCAGCAGCCAGATGACAGGGGGAATTACGGAGACCCAGTACTTC.

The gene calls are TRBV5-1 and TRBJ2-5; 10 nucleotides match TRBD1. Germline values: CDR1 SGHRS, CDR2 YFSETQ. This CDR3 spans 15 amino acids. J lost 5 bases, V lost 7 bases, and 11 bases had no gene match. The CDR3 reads CASAEPTGGRETQYF. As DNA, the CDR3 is TGCGCCAGCGCGGAACCGACAGGGGGCAGGGAGACCCAGTACTTC.

The CDR3: CATRESAYGNNEKLFF. CDR3 nucleotide sequence: TGTGCCACCAGGGAATCAGCCTACGGGAATAATGAAAAACTGTTTTTT. The V call is TRBV24-1, the J call TRBJ1-4; no reliable D call. Trimming took off 7 bases at V and 4 bases at J, with 18 bases between the two ends. The CDR3 loop spans 16 amino acids. Germline CDR1 reads KGHDR; CDR2 reads SFDVKD.

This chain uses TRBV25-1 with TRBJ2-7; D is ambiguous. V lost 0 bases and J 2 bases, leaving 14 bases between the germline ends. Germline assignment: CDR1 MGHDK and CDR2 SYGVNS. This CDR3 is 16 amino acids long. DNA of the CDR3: TGTGCCAGCAGTGAATACTGCCCTGGTAGCCCCTACGAGCAGTACGTC. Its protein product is CASSEYCPGSPYEQYV.

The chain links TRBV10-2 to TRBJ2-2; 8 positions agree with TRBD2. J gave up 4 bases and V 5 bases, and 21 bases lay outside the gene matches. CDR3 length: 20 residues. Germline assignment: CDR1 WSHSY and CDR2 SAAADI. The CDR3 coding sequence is TGCGCCAGCAGTAGGCTAGCGGGTTACTGGAGCGGTGATAGCACCGGGGAGCTGTTTTTT. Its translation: CASSRLAGYWSGDSTGELFF.

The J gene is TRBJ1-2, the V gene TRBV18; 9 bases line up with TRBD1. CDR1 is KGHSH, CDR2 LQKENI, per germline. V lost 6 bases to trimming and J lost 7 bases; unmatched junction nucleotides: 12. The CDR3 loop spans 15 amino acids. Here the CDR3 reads CASSPNSGTGPGYTF. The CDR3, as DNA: TGTGCCAGCTCGCCGAACTCCGGGACAGGGCCTGGCTACACCTTC.

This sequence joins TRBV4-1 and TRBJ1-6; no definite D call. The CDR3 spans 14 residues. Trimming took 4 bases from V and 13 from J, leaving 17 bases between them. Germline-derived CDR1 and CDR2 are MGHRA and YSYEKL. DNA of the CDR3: TGCGCCAGCAGCCCGGACGAAACGGGATTTCCCCTCCACTTT. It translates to CASSPDETGFPLHF.